This record looks at one T cell receptor (beta chain) sequence and its context. Its target is unknown. V was shortened by 4 bases and J by 10 bases, with 12 bases between the two germline ends. CDR3 length: 12 residues. Germline values: CDR1 SGHRS, CDR2 YFSETQ. TCR alpha and TCR beta cDNA libraries carrying sample barcodes and UMIs came from 5'RACE with constant-segment primers. TCRdb passed the 5' RACE reads through MiXCR, listing each CDR3 protein once. The sample records 350,000 to 450,000 distinct CDR3 sequences, 15% to 20% being singletons. The data were obtained in a study of T-cell memory formation after mild COVID-19. Study-wide results and caveats: CM and EM subsets held most contracting CD4+ clones; EMRA held CD8+ ones. Later expanders leaned toward CD4+, whereas clones contracting from day 15 to 85 were balanced CD4/CD8. A subset of responding clones appeared in pre-infection memory, suggesting cross-reactive memory joined.

This receptor was obtained from an adult woman who had mild COVID-19 (a few samples of this study predate the infection). Cell type and time point are not known. Material for sequencing was PBMCs or a T cell subset sorted from them (not recorded which). This chain joins TRBV5-1 and TRBJ2-1, with a possible D match to TRBD1 (6 bases). The CDR3 nucleotides are TGCGCCAGCAGCGTACAGGGTAGGGAGCAGTTCTTC. This sequence encodes CASSVQGREQFF.